Below, 23 T cell receptor beta chains from the same sample are listed, as sequenced in a study of T-cell memory formation after mild COVID-19. In TCRdb, the 5' RACE reads were re-called with MiXCR into one record per CDR3 protein. The sample yields about 100,000 distinct CDR3 sequences, more than 9.5% seen once. Input material: PBMCs or a T cell subset sorted from them (not recorded which). All receptors derive from a man aged 18 to 30 who had mild COVID-19 (a few samples of this study predate the infection). Cell type and time point are not known.

This clonotype was detected only a few times. The V and J genes are TRBV7-9 and TRBJ2-5; tentatively, D is TRBD2 (6 bases). V dropped 2 bases and J dropped 1 base, with 8 bases sitting between them. The CDR3 runs 14 residues. The germline CDR1 and CDR2 sequences are SEHNR and FQNEAQ (reference sequence). The CDR3 DNA reads TGTGCCAGCAGCTTACCTAGCGTCCAAGAGACCCAGTACTTC. Amino acids: CASSLPSVQETQYF. The full variable domain, in which reference TRBV7-9 and TRBJ2-5 provide the parts outside the CDR3, is DTGVSQNPRHKITKRGQNVTFRCDPISEHNRLYWYRQTLGQGPEFLTYFQNEAQLEKSRLLSDRFSAERPKGSFSTLEIQRTEQGDSAMYLCASSLPSVQETQYFGPGTRLLVL.

This clonotype was seen only a few times. The chain couples TRBV7-6 to TRBJ2-3; 9 nucleotides agree with TRBD2. CDR1 is SGHVS and CDR2 is FNYEAQ in the germline V gene. CDR3 length: 17 residues. V shed 1 base, J shed 6 bases, and the junction held 11 bases outside the gene matches. CDR3 DNA: TGTGCCAGCAGCTTAGGGAACCTAGCGGGGTTTGAGGATACGCAGTATTTT. This sequence encodes CASSLGNLAGFEDTQYF.

This clonotype was counted only a few times. This chain's CDR3 is CASSPLEGDYGYTF. The CDR3 DNA is TGCGCCAGCAGCCCCCTCGAGGGGGACTATGGCTACACCTTC. This chain connects TRBV4-1 to TRBJ1-2; D might be TRBD1 (6 bases). V was cut by 4 bases and J by 3 bases, with 12 bases left in between. Germline CDR1 and CDR2: MGHRA and YSYEKL. The CDR3 is 14 amino acids.

This clonotype was counted many times. The V gene is TRBV5-1, the J gene TRBJ2-7; 11 bases align to TRBD1. The ends lost 5 bases at V and 2 bases at J; junction bases unmatched: 3. This CDR3 is 14 amino acids long. The V gene's germline CDR1 is SGHRS and CDR2 YFSETQ. Here the CDR3 DNA reads TGCGCCAGCAGGCCGGGACAGGGGGCCTACGAGCAGTACTTC. This encodes CASRPGQGAYEQYF.

This clonotype came up a few times. The rearrangement uses TRBV4-1 and TRBJ1-1; D is perhaps TRBD1 (5 bases). Between the trimmed V and J ends, which lost 1 base and 4 bases, there was a span of 13 bases. Germline V gives CDR1 MGHRA, CDR2 YSYEKL. This CDR3 region has 15 residues. CDR3 residues: CASSQVVGESTEAFF. In DNA, the CDR3 is TGCGCCAGCAGCCAAGTGGTGGGGGAGAGCACTGAAGCTTTCTTT.

This clonotype showed up just a few times. The chain joins TRBV7-2 to TRBJ1-6; D is undetermined. V shed 1 base and J shed 2 bases, with 9 bases lying between them. This CDR3 has 16 residues. From germline, CDR1 is SGHTA and CDR2 FQGNSA. This CDR3 reads CASSLVGGAYNSPLHF. The CDR3 coding sequence is TGTGCCAGCAGCTTAGTTGGCGGGGCCTATAATTCACCCCTCCACTTT. The full variable domain, in which reference TRBV7-2 and TRBJ1-6 provide the parts outside the CDR3, is GAGVSQSPSNKVTEKGKDVELRCDPISGHTALYWYRQSLGQGLEFLIYFQGNSAPDKSGLPSDRFSAERTGGSVSTLTIQRTQQEDSAVYLCASSLVGGAYNSPLHFGNGTRLTVT.

In its sample, this clonotype was seen many times. This chain joins TRBV7-9 and TRBJ2-7; 7 bases are a match to TRBD1. The CDR3 sequence is 14 residues long. V trimming: 1 base; J trimming: 5 bases; junction bases outside the gene matches: 5. Germline V CDR1 and CDR2: SEHNR, FQNEAQ (reference sequence). CDR3 in DNA: TGTGCCAGCAGCTTAGGACAGGGCTTCGACGAGCAGTACTTC. This encodes CASSLGQGFDEQYF.

This clonotype was recorded only once. The V and J genes are TRBV27 and TRBJ1-4; no clear D. The V gene lost 3 bases and the J gene lost 3 bases, with 8 bases spanning the gap. Germline V gives CDR1 MNHEY, CDR2 SMNVEV (reference sequence). This CDR3 spans 14 amino acids. DNA for the CDR3: TGTGCCAGCAGTTTGGTGGGAGCTAATGAAAAACTGTTTTTT. This gives the protein CASSLVGANEKLFF. Based on the CDR3 plus reference TRBV27 and TRBJ1-4, the full variable domain is EAQVTQNPRYLITVTGKKLTVTCSQNMNHEYMSWYRQDPGLGLRQIYYSMNVEVTDKGDVPEGYKVSRKEKRNFPLILESPSPNQTSLYFCASSLVGANEKLFFGSGTQLSVL.

This clonotype was counted a few times. V usage is TRBV28 and J usage is TRBJ1-5; tentatively, D is TRBD1 (5 bases). Germline-derived CDR1 and CDR2 are MDHEN and SYDVKM. There are 14 residues in the CDR3. Trimming removed 8 bases from V and 2 bases from J, with 13 bases in between. CDR3: CASALGAGNQPQHF. DNA for the CDR3: TGTGCCAGCGCGCTTGGGGCCGGCAATCAGCCCCAGCATTTT.

This clonotype was counted only a few times. The rearrangement joins TRBV4-3 to TRBJ1-1; D is unresolved. Trimming removed 0 bases at V and 0 bases at J, with 8 bases between. CDR1 and CDR2 from the germline V gene are LGHNA and YSLEER. This CDR3 comprises 15 residues. The CDR3 sequence: CASSQEAAMNTEAFF. Here the CDR3 DNA reads TGCGCCAGCAGCCAAGAGGCGGCTATGAACACTGAAGCTTTCTTT.

This clonotype was seen repeatedly, ten times or more. V is TRBV27 and J is TRBJ1-1; D is uncertain. This CDR3 contains 14 residues. V was clipped by 2 bases and J by 3 bases, with 10 bases between them. CDR1 and CDR2 (germline): MNHEY, SMNVEV (reference sequence). The CDR3 protein is CASSLRRVDTEAFF. The CDR3 DNA sequence: TGTGCCAGCAGTTTACGGCGAGTGGACACTGAAGCTTTCTTT.

This clonotype has just a few counts. The rearrangement links TRBV20-1 to TRBJ2-5; possibly TRBD1 for D (6 bases). The CDR3 spans 16 residues. Germline V gene sequence: CDR1 DFQATT, CDR2 SNEGSKA (reference sequence). V was shortened by 6 bases and J by 5 bases, with 25 bases between the two germline ends. The CDR3 loop is CSAALGWGPPGETQYF. CDR3 nucleotide sequence: TGCAGTGCGGCGCTGGGTTGGGGGCCCCCGGGGGAGACCCAGTACTTC.

In its sample, this clonotype was seen many times. V usage is TRBV7-2 and J usage is TRBJ2-1; D is unclear. The V end lost 2 bases, the J end lost 0 bases, and 5 bases lay between the germline ends. Germline CDR1 is SGHTA and CDR2 is FQGNSA. The CDR3 is 14 amino acids. The CDR3 protein is CASSLMSSYNEQFF. DNA of the CDR3: TGTGCCAGCAGCTTAATGAGCTCCTACAATGAGCAGTTCTTC.

This chain links TRBV10-2 with TRBJ1-6; D remains ambiguous. The germline V and J ends were trimmed by 2 bases and 4 bases, with 12 bases remaining between them. In germline, CDR1 is WSHSY, CDR2 SAAADI. The CDR3 is 16 residues long. The CDR3: CASSEEAGAYNSPLHF. In DNA form, the CDR3 reads TGCGCCAGCAGTGAGGAAGCGGGAGCTTATAATTCACCCCTCCACTTT.

This clonotype has just a few counts. The rearrangement uses TRBV10-3 and TRBJ2-1; D is unresolved. Looked up from germline, CDR1 is ENHRY and CDR2 is SYGVKD. The length of the CDR3 is 13 residues. V lost 6 bases to trimming and J lost 10 bases, with 16 bases between them. CDR3 in DNA: TGTGCCATCAGACCCGGGCCCGAGGCGGAGCAGTTCTTC. Protein sequence: CAIRPGPEAEQFF.

This clonotype was seen a few times. CDR3 amino acids: CASSQTSGRETQYF. CDR3 DNA: TGCGCCAGCAGCCAAACTAGCGGTCGAGAGACCCAGTACTTC. The V gene is TRBV4-1, the J gene TRBJ2-5; 8 positions agree with TRBD2. The CDR3 runs 14 residues. Germline assignment: CDR1 MGHRA and CDR2 YSYEKL. V lost 2 bases and J lost 4; bases outside the gene matches: 3.

V usage is TRBV19 and J usage is TRBJ2-1; 13 nucleotides line up with TRBD2. Trimming at V came to 5 bases and at J to 4 bases, leaving 11 bases not matched to a gene. This CDR3 contains 18 residues. Germline lookup yields CDR1 LNHDA and CDR2 SQIVND (reference sequence). The CDR3 is CASSSRTLAGGPYNEQFF. DNA of the CDR3: TGTGCCAGTAGTTCCCGAACACTAGCGGGGGGGCCTTACAATGAGCAGTTCTTC.

This clonotype was detected ten times or more. The V gene is TRBV5-5, the J gene TRBJ1-2, with TRBD1 as a possible D gene (6 bases). V lost 2 bases and J lost 2, with 13 bases in between. Germline CDR1 and CDR2: SGHKS and YYEKEE (reference sequence). The CDR3 has 15 amino acids. CDR3 sequence reads: CASSLGRGTNYGYTF. In nucleotides, the CDR3 is TGTGCCAGCAGCTTAGGACGAGGGACAAACTATGGCTACACCTTC.

The chain combines TRBV20-1 with TRBJ2-1, with TRBD2 matching 8 bases. The germline CDR1 and CDR2 sequences are DFQATT and SNEGSKA (reference sequence). The CDR3 has 12 amino acids. With 3 bases clipped from V and 10 bases from J, the junction kept 5 bases outside the gene matches. The CDR3 DNA reads TGCAGTGCTAGCGGGGGGGCCGGAGAGCAGTTCTTC. It is translated as CSASGGAGEQFF.

The gene calls are TRBV6-5 and TRBJ1-2; a weak D match, TRBD1 (5 bases). V was cut by 8 bases and J by 4 bases, with 8 bases left in between. The CDR3 is made up of 11 amino acids. Germline lookup yields CDR1 MNHEY and CDR2 SVGAGI. The CDR3 DNA follows: TGTGCCAGCTTTGGGGGCTATGGCTACACCTTC. Its protein product is CASFGGYGYTF.

This clonotype was counted ten times or more. The CDR3 nucleotides are TGTGCCAGCAGCTTTAAACGGATGATGAACACTGAAGCTTTCTTT. Translation gives CASSFKRMMNTEAFF. This rearrangement joins TRBV7-9 to TRBJ1-1; D unclear. Trimming removed 3 bases from V and 0 bases from J, with 11 bases in between. Germline CDR1 and CDR2: SEHNR and FQNEAQ (reference sequence). The CDR3 is made up of 15 amino acids.

The rearrangement joins TRBV5-1 to TRBJ2-5, with D perhaps TRBD2 (7 bases). Germline V lookup: CDR1 SGHRS, CDR2 YFSETQ. V lost 4 bases and J 5 bases, leaving 18 bases between the germline ends. This CDR3 is 15 amino acids long. CDR3: CASSPGGGGLETQYF. As DNA, the CDR3 is TGCGCCAGCAGCCCCGGGGGAGGGGGGCTTGAGACCCAGTACTTC.

The chain is built from TRBV7-2 and TRBJ2-5; D is tentatively TRBD1 or TRBD2 (6 bases each). Between the trimmed V and J ends, which lost 1 base and 4 bases, there was a span of 16 bases. The CDR3 covers 16 residues. Germline CDR1 SGHTA, CDR2 FQGNSA. This chain's CDR3 is CASSLEIGGPGETQYF. The DNA for the CDR3 is TGTGCCAGCAGCTTAGAAATCGGGGGCCCGGGAGAGACCCAGTACTTC.